This T cell receptor beta chain was captured in a study of T-cell memory formation after mild COVID-19. The V gene lost 4 bases and the J gene lost 0 bases, with 12 bases spanning the gap. This CDR3 has 15 amino acids. Germline V gene data show CDR1 as LGHNA and CDR2 as YSLEER. This clonotype was seen repeatedly, ten times or more. From the 5' RACE reads, TCRdb called clonotypes with MiXCR, one entry per CDR3 protein. The data contain 240,000 or so distinct CDR3 sequences, roughly a tenth of them seen just once; the ten biggest clones take up more than 20%. J is TRBJ1-1 and V is TRBV4-3, with a tentative D call TRBD1 (6 bases). This clonotype was obtained from a man aged 18 to 35 who had mild COVID-19 (a few samples of this study predate the infection). Cell type and time point are not known. The sample comprised PBMCs or a T cell subset sorted from them (not recorded which). The CDR3 region has the DNA TGCGCCAGCAGCCCCCAGGGGATCATGAACACTGAAGCTTTCTTT. Amino acid sequence: CASSPQGIMNTEAFF.